This T cell receptor beta chain emerged from a study of blood T cell repertoires in COVID-19. Study-level information: The analysed material was cDNA or gDNA that came from T cells, B-cell-depleted T cells, or PBMCs.

Original data processing: Nucleated cell counts were estimated from reference gene primer amplification. Method: immunoSEQ multiplex PCR; TCRdb's copy keeps in-frame clones and lacks some. V and J calls and clone size come straight from that table; D and trimming were deduced from the DNA. The table includes 300,000 to 450,000 clones, around 85% detected once. Sequences were obtained from peripheral blood. The receptor was isolated from a woman aged 18-29 years with acute or convalescent COVID-19.

The CDR3: CASSETSGSAGELFF. In DNA, the CDR3 is TGTGCCAGCAGTGAAACTAGCGGGAGCGCCGGGGAGCTGTTTTTT. The chain uses TRBV2 and TRBJ2-2; 11 nucleotides match TRBD2. The ends lost 2 bases at V and 6 bases at J; junction bases unmatched: 2. The CDR3 is 15 amino acids. Per the germline V gene, CDR1 is SNHLY and CDR2 is FYNNEI.